Below, 27 T cell receptor beta chains from the same sample are listed, as sequenced in a study of identical twins. TCRdb passed the 5' RACE reads through MiXCR, listing each CDR3 protein once. The repertoire includes 200,000 to 250,000 distinct CDR3 sequences, around 8.1% of them detected once, and less than 2% sits in the top ten. These data are also associated with another study on yellow fever vaccine responses in identical twins.

Sequencing used memory (CD45RO+) T cells sorted from blood. Source of these receptors: a woman between 18 and 29 years old in good health.

In this sample, this clonotype turned up many times. This chain links TRBV7-2 with TRBJ1-2; D not certain. Germline V lookup: CDR1 SGHTA, CDR2 FQGNSA. Trimming took 6 bases from V and 2 from J, leaving 10 bases between them. The CDR3 is 13 residues long. The CDR3 sequence: CASSYDGNYGYTF. CDR3 coding DNA: TGTGCCAGCAGTTACGACGGGAACTATGGCTACACCTTC.

V gene TRBV20-1 combines with J gene TRBJ2-3, with 8 bases fitting TRBD2. V lost 6 bases to trimming and J lost 4 bases; unmatched junction nucleotides: 12. This CDR3 is 15 amino acids long. CDR1 is DFQATT and CDR2 is SNEGSKA in the germline V gene (reference sequence). The CDR3 region has the DNA TGCAGTGCGACTGTTGGACTAGCCAAGTCAGATACGCAGTATTTT. Amino acids: CSATVGLAKSDTQYF.

This clonotype was observed a handful of times. The V call is TRBV5-6, the J call TRBJ1-5; TRBD1 is a possible D gene (6 bases). CDR1 SGHDT and CDR2 YYEEEE come from the germline V gene. The CDR3 has 15 amino acids. The ends were cut back, 4 bases at V and 1 base at J, with 12 bases in the middle. The CDR3 coding sequence is TGTGCCAGCAGCCCCCGGGGGGCCAGCAATCAGCCCCAGCATTTT. This codes for CASSPRGASNQPQHF.

This clonotype has ten or more counts. V and J are TRBV5-1 and TRBJ2-1; 10 bases are a match to TRBD2. The V and J ends lost 2 bases and 11 bases, in that order; junction bases with no gene match: 10. The germline CDR1 and CDR2 sequences are SGHRS and YFSETQ. CDR3 size: 15 residues. This CDR3 is CASSFKSGGDGKQFF. The CDR3 DNA follows: TGCGCCAGCAGCTTCAAGAGCGGGGGGGACGGAAAGCAGTTCTTC.

This clonotype has a handful of counts. The gene calls are TRBV15 and TRBJ2-5; D might be TRBD1 (6 bases). From germline, CDR1 is LNHNV and CDR2 YYDKDF (reference sequence). V lost 11 bases and J 5 bases, leaving 21 bases between the germline ends. The CDR3 consists of 14 residues. The CDR3 region has the DNA TGTGCCTATGGGGAACAGGGAAAAGGCGAGACCCAGTACTTC. The encoded protein is CAYGEQGKGETQYF.

The rearrangement uses TRBV5-5 and TRBJ2-2; 8 bases agree with TRBD1. V was pared by 3 bases and J by 4 bases, with 8 bases of the junction left unmatched. The CDR3 spans 16 residues. Germline lookup yields CDR1 SGHKS and CDR2 YYEKEE (reference sequence). In nucleotides, the CDR3 is TGTGCCAGCAGCTCCAGACAGGGGCACTCCACCGGGGAGCTGTTTTTT. Its protein product is CASSSRQGHSTGELFF.

This clonotype was found many times. The chain links TRBV7-2 to TRBJ2-5, with 7 nucleotides matching TRBD2. The CDR3 has 16 residues. CDR1 and CDR2 (germline): SGHTA, FQGNSA. J was trimmed by 4 bases and V by 1 base; bases with no gene match: 9. CDR3 sequence reads: CASSLGRTRFLETQYF. Here the CDR3 DNA reads TGTGCCAGCAGCTTAGGGCGGACTAGGTTCTTAGAGACCCAGTACTTC.

The sample holds a few counts of this clonotype. The CDR3 bases are TGTGCCAGCATTATAAAGTATGAGCAGTTCTTC. Protein product: CASIIKYEQFF. The chain carries TRBV2 and TRBJ2-1; D gene uncertain. The CDR3 totals 11 residues. Germline loops: CDR1 SNHLY, CDR2 FYNNEI. V was trimmed by 7 bases and J by 8 bases, leaving 9 bases between them.

The chain uses TRBV14 and TRBJ2-3; a possible D gene is TRBD2 (6 bases). Germline assignment: CDR1 SGHDN and CDR2 FVKESK. Trimming took 4 bases from V and 12 from J, leaving 14 bases between them. The CDR3 consists of 12 residues. The CDR3 coding sequence is TGTGCCAGCAGCCCGGAACCTAGCGTACAGTATTTT. Amino acids: CASSPEPSVQYF.

This clonotype has a handful of counts. This chain connects TRBV2 to TRBJ2-3, with 9 nucleotides matching TRBD1. The trim removed 6 bases at V and 5 bases at J, leaving 6 bases unmatched. The V gene's germline CDR1 is SNHLY and CDR2 FYNNEI. This CDR3 contains 14 residues. The CDR3 loop is CASSTGTGRDTQYF. In DNA form, the CDR3 reads TGTGCCAGCAGCACCGGGACAGGGAGAGATACGCAGTATTTT.

The sample holds a few counts of this clonotype. This chain uses TRBV5-1 with TRBJ2-5; the D gene is possibly TRBD1 (5 bases). CDR1 is SGHRS and CDR2 is YFSETQ in the germline V gene. The CDR3 spans 13 residues. The germline V and J ends were trimmed by 4 bases and 5 bases, with 12 bases remaining between them. CDR3 loop: CASSPGQGETQYF. DNA for the CDR3: TGCGCCAGCAGCCCGGGTCAGGGTGAGACCCAGTACTTC.

V usage is TRBV20-1 and J usage is TRBJ1-4; D not certain. In germline, CDR1 is DFQATT, CDR2 SNEGSKA (reference sequence). V lost 7 bases and J lost 0, with 15 bases in between. The CDR3 has 15 residues. The CDR3 DNA is TGCAGTGTGTCGAAGATGGCGGCAACTAATGAAAAACTGTTTTTT. It translates to CSVSKMAATNEKLFF.

In its sample, this clonotype was seen many times. The rearrangement links TRBV12-3 or TRBV12-4 to TRBJ1-5; D remains unclear. This CDR3 spans 13 amino acids. V lost 2 bases and J lost 4, with 6 bases in between. The CDR3 protein is CASSLSGNQPQHF. The CDR3 bases are TGTGCCAGCAGTTTATCCGGTAATCAGCCCCAGCATTTT.

This clonotype was counted between two and nine times. The V call is TRBV7-9, the J call TRBJ2-4; D uncertain. Germline V gene sequence: CDR1 SEHNR, CDR2 FQNEAQ (reference sequence). V gave up 8 bases and J gave up 7 bases, with 9 bases separating them. The CDR3 is 11 amino acids. The CDR3 here is CASQSRNIQYF. CDR3 nucleotides: TGTGCCAGCCAGTCCCGGAACATTCAGTACTTC.

In its sample, this clonotype was seen many times. V usage is TRBV4-3 and J usage is TRBJ2-1, with D maybe TRBD2 (5 bases). This CDR3 has 14 amino acids. Per the germline V gene, CDR1 is LGHNA and CDR2 is YSLEER. V gave up 1 base and J gave up 8 bases, with 12 bases separating them. The CDR3 is CASSQGGTADEQFF. The CDR3 DNA follows: TGCGCCAGCAGCCAAGGCGGAACAGCGGATGAGCAGTTCTTC.

The chain combines TRBV20-1 with TRBJ2-7; D is undetermined. Looked up from germline, CDR1 is DFQATT and CDR2 is SNEGSKA (reference sequence). The CDR3 has 12 amino acids. The V end lost 3 bases, the J end lost 3 bases, and 9 bases lay between the germline ends. The CDR3: CSASFYHYEQYF. The CDR3 DNA reads TGCAGTGCTAGTTTCTACCACTACGAGCAGTACTTC.

This clonotype appeared many times. The chain uses TRBV28 and TRBJ2-3; D may be TRBD2 (5 bases). The CDR3 is 13 residues long. Germline-derived CDR1 and CDR2 are MDHEN and SYDVKM. The V and J ends lost 6 bases and 2 bases respectively, with 9 bases between them. CDR3 DNA: TGTGCCAGCAGACGGGATCTCACAGATACGCAGTATTTT. Its translation is CASRRDLTDTQYF.

The chain recombines TRBV5-1 with TRBJ2-2, with 14 bases aligning to TRBD2. CDR3 length: 20 amino acids. CDR1 is SGHRS, CDR2 YFSETQ, per germline. With V trimmed by 3 bases and J by 3 bases, 13 bases remained unmatched. The CDR3 DNA is TGCGCCAGCAGCTCCCGACTAGCGGGAGGGCCGTCGTCCTACACCGGGGAGCTGTTTTTT. As protein: CASSSRLAGGPSSYTGELFF. Together with reference TRBV5-1 and TRBJ2-2, the CDR3 gives the full variable domain: KAGVTQTPRYLIKTRGQQVTLSCSPISGHRSVSWYQQTPGQGLQFLFEYFSETQRNKGNFPGRFSGRQFSNSRSEMNVSTLELGDSALYLCASSSRLAGGPSSYTGELFFGEGSRLTVL.

The genes are TRBV11-2 and TRBJ1-4, with D unresolved. CDR1 SGHAT and CDR2 FQNNGV come from the germline V gene. V lost 3 bases, J lost 8 bases, and 7 bases lay in between. The CDR3 totals 12 residues. The CDR3: CASSFRREKLFF. The DNA for the CDR3 is TGTGCCAGCAGCTTTCGAAGGGAAAAACTGTTTTTT.

In its sample, this clonotype was seen a few times. This rearrangement joins TRBV21-1 to TRBJ2-1; the table calls TRBD2, which could not be checked here. TRBV21-1 is a pseudogene segment. The CDR3 totals 15 residues. CDR3 residues: CASQTSGGACYEQFF. The CDR3 nucleotides read TGTGCCAGCCAGACTAGCGGGGGGGCCTGTTATGAGCAGTTCTTC.

This clonotype showed up just a few times. This chain connects TRBV20-1 to TRBJ2-2; TRBD1 is a possible D gene (6 bases). This CDR3 spans 14 amino acids. The V gene lost 3 bases and the J gene lost 2 bases, with 10 bases spanning the gap. The germline V gene has CDR1 DFQATT and CDR2 SNEGSKA (reference sequence). DNA of the CDR3: TGCAGTGCTAGCTACGGGACAAACACCGGGGAGCTGTTTTTT. It encodes CSASYGTNTGELFF.

This clonotype occurred many times. The chain recombines TRBV28 with TRBJ2-7, with D possibly matching TRBD1 (6 bases). CDR1 is MDHEN, CDR2 SYDVKM, per germline. This CDR3 spans 16 amino acids. V was pared by 8 bases and J by 3 bases, with 23 bases between. The CDR3 region is CASSALPWTANYEQYF. CDR3 nucleotide sequence: TGTGCCAGCTCCGCTCTCCCCTGGACAGCCAACTACGAGCAGTACTTC.

This clonotype has at least ten counts. V is TRBV24-1 and J is TRBJ2-1, with 10 bases matching TRBD1. This CDR3 is built from 16 residues. Trimming took 4 bases from V and 7 from J; bases not matched to a gene: 9. CDR1 and CDR2 (germline): KGHDR, SFDVKD. The CDR3 DNA is TGTGCCACCAGTGAACCAAGACAGGGGGCGCGGAATGAGCAGTTCTTC. Translated: CATSEPRQGARNEQFF.

This clonotype was detected a few times. The genes are TRBV7-8 and TRBJ2-7; 7 bases fit TRBD1. The V gene's germline CDR1 is SGHVS and CDR2 FQNEAQ. The CDR3 is made up of 16 amino acids. V gave up 1 base and J gave up 2 bases; unmatched junction bases: 8. The CDR3 coding sequence is TGTGCCAGCAGCTTAGGGTTGGGGACAGACACCTACGAGCAGTACTTC. Amino acids: CASSLGLGTDTYEQYF. The variable domain in full, completed from reference TRBV7-8 and TRBJ2-7, reads GAGVSQSPRYKVAKRGQDVALRCDPISGHVSLFWYQQALGQGPEFLTYFQNEAQLDKSGLPSDRFFAERPEGSVSTLKIQRTQQEDSAVYLCASSLGLGTDTYEQYFGPGTRLTVT.

This clonotype was seen a handful of times. V usage is TRBV6-1 and J usage is TRBJ1-5; 8 nucleotides agree with TRBD1. CDR3 length: 14 residues. Trimming took 7 bases from V and 5 from J; bases not matched to a gene: 7. CDR1 is MNHNS and CDR2 is SASEGT in the germline V gene. As DNA, the CDR3 is TGTGCCAGCAAGGCGGGACAGGTTGATCAGCCCCAGCATTTT. It codes for CASKAGQVDQPQHF.

This clonotype occurred many times. The CDR3 loop reads CASSSGFGNTIYF. As DNA, the CDR3 is TGTGCCAGCAGTTCAGGGTTTGGAAACACCATATATTTT. The chain recombines TRBV12-3 or TRBV12-4 with TRBJ1-3, with D perhaps TRBD1 (5 bases). The CDR3 has 13 amino acids. V was shortened by 4 bases and J by 3 bases, with 7 bases between the two germline ends.

The chain combines TRBV11-2 with TRBJ2-7; TRBD1 might be the D (7 bases). CDR3 length: 19 residues. The V gene lost 3 bases and the J gene lost 2 bases, with 26 bases spanning the gap. Germline V lookup: CDR1 SGHAT, CDR2 FQNNGV. The CDR3 DNA follows: TGTGCCAGCAGCTTTAGGGGGCGGGACCCCGTGGGCCCTACCTACGAGCAGTACTTC. Its translation is CASSFRGRDPVGPTYEQYF. The whole variable domain, remainder taken from reference TRBV11-2 and TRBJ2-7, is EAGVAQSPRYKIIEKRQSVAFWCNPISGHATLYWYQQILGQGPKLLIQFQNNGVVDDSQLPKDRFSAERLKGVDSTLKIQPAKLEDSAVYLCASSFRGRDPVGPTYEQYFGPGTRLTVT.